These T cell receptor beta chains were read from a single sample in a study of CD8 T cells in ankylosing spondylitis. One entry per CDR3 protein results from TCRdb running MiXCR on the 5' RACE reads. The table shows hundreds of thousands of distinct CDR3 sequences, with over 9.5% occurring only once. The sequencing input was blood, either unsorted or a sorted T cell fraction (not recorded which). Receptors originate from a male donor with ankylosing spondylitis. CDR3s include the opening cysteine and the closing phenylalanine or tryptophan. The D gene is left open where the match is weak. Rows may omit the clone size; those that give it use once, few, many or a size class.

DNA: TGTGCCAGCCGTCGGCAGGGATCAGATACGCAGTATTTT
CDR3: CASRRQGSDTQYF
V: TRBV6-1
D: NA
size: many
J: TRBJ2-3

DNA: TGTGCCAGCAGCCGAAGTTCGAGGGGCGAGGTTGAGACCCAGTACTTC
CDR3: CASSRSSRGEVETQYF
V: TRBV3-1
D: NA
size: few
J: TRBJ2-5

DNA: TGCGCCAGCAGCCAAGGGCCAACTAATGAAAAACTGTTTTTT
CDR3: CASSQGPTNEKLFF
V: TRBV4-3
D: NA
size: NA
J: TRBJ1-4

DNA: TGTGCCAGCAGCTTATGGTACGGCGAGCAGTACTTC
CDR3: CASSLWYGEQYF
V: TRBV7-2
D: NA
size: NA
J: TRBJ2-7

DNA: TGTGCCAGCAGTAAACTTGTCGGGGGGTCCTACGAGCAGTACTTC
CDR3: CASSKLVGGSYEQYF
V: TRBV6-1
D: TRBD2
size: NA
J: TRBJ2-7

DNA: TGTGCCAGCAGTTACAGTTTCCGGGCGCTAGATACGCAGTATTTT
CDR3: CASSYSFRALDTQYF
V: TRBV6-2/TRBV6-3
D: NA
size: NA
J: TRBJ2-3

DNA: TGTGCCAGCCGGCAGCTAGCGGGGCCGAAGGAGACCCAGTACTTC
CDR3: CASRQLAGPKETQYF
V: TRBV3-1
D: TRBD2
size: few
J: TRBJ2-5

DNA: TGTGCCAGCAGTAATACAGGGGGCTATGGCTACACCTTC
CDR3: CASSNTGGYGYTF
V: TRBV25-1
D: TRBD1
size: many
J: TRBJ1-2

DNA: TGTGCCAGCAGCCGCATTCAATATACGCAGTATTTT
CDR3: CASSRIQYTQYF
V: TRBV7-2
D: NA
size: NA
J: TRBJ2-3

DNA: TGTGCCAGCAGTTTATTCGGCAGGGGCGATCATTCACCCCTCCACTTT
CDR3: CASSLFGRGDHSPLHF
V: TRBV27
D: NA
size: NA
J: TRBJ1-6

DNA: TGTGCCAGCAGTTACTCCATTCAGGACTCGTCGGAGGCCTACAATGAGCAGTTCTTC
CDR3: CASSYSIQDSSEAYNEQFF
V: TRBV6-2/TRBV6-3
D: NA
size: few
J: TRBJ2-1

DNA: TGTGCCAGCAGCCCCGGGACTAGCGACCGGGGTACGCAGTATTTT
CDR3: CASSPGTSDRGTQYF
V: TRBV4-2
D: TRBD2
size: NA
J: TRBJ2-3

DNA: TGTGCCAGCAGTTACCGACCGCTGGGCGGGGGGGAAGCTTTCTTT
CDR3: CASSYRPLGGGEAFF
V: TRBV11-2
D: NA
size: NA
J: TRBJ1-1

DNA: TGTGCCAGCAGCCTGGGCTCGGGCGGCTCCTACAATGAGCAGTTCTTC
CDR3: CASSLGSGGSYNEQFF
V: TRBV4-2
D: NA
size: many
J: TRBJ2-1